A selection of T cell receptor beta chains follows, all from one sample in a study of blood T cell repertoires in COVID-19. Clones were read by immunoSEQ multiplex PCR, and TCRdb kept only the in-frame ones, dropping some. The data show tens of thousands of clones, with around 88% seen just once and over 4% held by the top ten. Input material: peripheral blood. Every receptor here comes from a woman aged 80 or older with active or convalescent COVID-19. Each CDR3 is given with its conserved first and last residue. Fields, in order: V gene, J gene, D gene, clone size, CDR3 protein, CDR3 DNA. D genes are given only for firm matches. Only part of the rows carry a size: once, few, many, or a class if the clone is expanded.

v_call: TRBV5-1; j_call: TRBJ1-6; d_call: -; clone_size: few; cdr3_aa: CASSSGGDAYNSPLHF; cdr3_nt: TGCGCCAGCAGCTCGGGAGGGGACGCCTATAATTCACCCCTCCACTTT
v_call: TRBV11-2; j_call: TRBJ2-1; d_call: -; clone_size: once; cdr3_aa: CASSLYEGANNEQFF; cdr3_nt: TGTGCCAGCAGCTTATACGAGGGAGCGAACAATGAGCAGTTCTTC
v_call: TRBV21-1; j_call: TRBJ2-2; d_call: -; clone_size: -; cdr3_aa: CASSTETRTECTGELFF; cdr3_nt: TGTGCCAGCAGCACTGAAACCCGGACAGAATGCACCGGGGAGCTGTTTTTT
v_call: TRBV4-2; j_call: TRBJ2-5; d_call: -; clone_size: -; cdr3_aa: CASSQGAGQAGTQYF; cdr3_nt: TGTGCCAGCAGCCAGGGGGCAGGGCAGGCGGGGACCCAGTACTTC
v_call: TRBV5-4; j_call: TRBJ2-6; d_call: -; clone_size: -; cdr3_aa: CASSSALGASSGANVLTF; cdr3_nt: TGTGCCAGCAGCTCGGCCTTAGGGGCCAGCTCTGGGGCCAACGTCCTGACTTTC
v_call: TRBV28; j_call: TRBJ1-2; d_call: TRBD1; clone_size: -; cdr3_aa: CASRLLGMGYRGYGYTF; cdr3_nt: TGTGCCAGCAGGCTTTTGGGGATGGGCTACAGGGGCTATGGCTACACCTTC
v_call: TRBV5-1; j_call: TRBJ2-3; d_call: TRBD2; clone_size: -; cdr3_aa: CASSLGGGEADTQYF; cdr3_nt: TGCGCCAGCAGCTTGGGCGGGGGAGAAGCAGATACGCAGTATTTT
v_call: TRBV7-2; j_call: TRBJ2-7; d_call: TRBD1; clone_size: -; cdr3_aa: CASSFGQDEQYF; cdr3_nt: TGTGCCAGCAGCTTTGGACAGGACGAGCAGTACTTC
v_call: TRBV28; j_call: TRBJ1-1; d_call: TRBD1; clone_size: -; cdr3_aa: CASSDRGALNTEAFF; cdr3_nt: TGTGCCAGCAGCGACAGGGGAGCCCTGAACACTGAAGCTTTCTTT
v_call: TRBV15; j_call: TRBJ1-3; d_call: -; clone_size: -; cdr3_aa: CATSRNQGNTIYF; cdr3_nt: TGTGCCACCAGCAGAAATCAGGGAAACACCATATATTTT
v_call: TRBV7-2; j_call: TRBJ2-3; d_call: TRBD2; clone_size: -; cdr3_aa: CASSLVAGESDTQYF; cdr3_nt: TGTGCCAGCAGCTTAGTGGCGGGAGAGTCAGATACGCAGTATTTT
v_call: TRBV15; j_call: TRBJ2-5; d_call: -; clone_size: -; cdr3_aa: CATSQGLQETQYF; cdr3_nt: TGTGCCACCAGCCAGGGCCTCCAAGAGACCCAGTACTTC
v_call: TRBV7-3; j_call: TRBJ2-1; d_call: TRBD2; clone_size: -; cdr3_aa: CASGPTSGVYNEQFF; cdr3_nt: TGTGCCAGCGGCCCTACTAGCGGGGTCTACAATGAGCAGTTCTTC
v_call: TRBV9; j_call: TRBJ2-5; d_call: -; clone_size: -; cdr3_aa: CASSVGGGGETQYF; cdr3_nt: TGTGCCAGCAGCGTAGGCGGGGGCGGAGAGACCCAGTACTTC
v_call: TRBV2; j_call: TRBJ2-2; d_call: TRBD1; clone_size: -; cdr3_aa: CASSAQGPNTGELFF; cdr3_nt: TGTGCCAGCAGCGCACAGGGGCCGAACACCGGGGAGCTGTTTTTT
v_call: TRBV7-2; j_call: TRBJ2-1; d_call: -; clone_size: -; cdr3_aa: CASSLDPAYNEQFF; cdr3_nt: TGTGCCAGCAGCTTAGACCCAGCCTACAATGAGCAGTTCTTC
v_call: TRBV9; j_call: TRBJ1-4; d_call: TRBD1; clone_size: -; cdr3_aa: CASSFNPGQGEKLFF; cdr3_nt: TGTGCCAGCAGTTTCAACCCGGGACAGGGGGAAAAACTGTTTTTT
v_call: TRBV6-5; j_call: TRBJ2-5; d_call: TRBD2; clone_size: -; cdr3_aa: CASSYGLAGGQETQYF; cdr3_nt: TGTGCCAGCAGTTACGGGCTAGCGGGGGGCCAAGAGACCCAGTACTTC
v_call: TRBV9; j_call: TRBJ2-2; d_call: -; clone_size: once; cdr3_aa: CASSARTETGELFF; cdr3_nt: TGTGCCAGCAGCGCGCGGACTGAAACCGGGGAGCTGTTTTTT
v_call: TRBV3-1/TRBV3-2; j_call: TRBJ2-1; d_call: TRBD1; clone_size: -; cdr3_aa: CASVGGLYNEQFF; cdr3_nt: TGTGCCAGCGTAGGGGGCCTCTACAATGAGCAGTTCTTC
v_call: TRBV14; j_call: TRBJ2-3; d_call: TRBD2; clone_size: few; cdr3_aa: CASSQDGGLAGVADTQYF; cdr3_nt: TGTGCCAGCAGCCAAGATGGAGGACTAGCGGGAGTGGCGGATACGCAGTATTTT
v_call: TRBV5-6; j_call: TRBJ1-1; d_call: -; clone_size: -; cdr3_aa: CASSQVRAGSAGTEAFF; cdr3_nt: TGTGCCAGCAGCCAGGTGCGGGCGGGATCGGCGGGCACTGAAGCTTTCTTT
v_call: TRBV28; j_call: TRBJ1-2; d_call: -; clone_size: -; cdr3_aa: CASSLVPRVGTGYTF; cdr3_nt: TGTGCCAGCAGTTTGGTCCCCAGGGTCGGAACGGGCTACACCTTC
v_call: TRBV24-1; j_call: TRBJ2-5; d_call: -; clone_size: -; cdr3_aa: CATSDLTGTQYF; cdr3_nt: TGTGCCACCAGTGACCTGACGGGGACCCAGTACTTC
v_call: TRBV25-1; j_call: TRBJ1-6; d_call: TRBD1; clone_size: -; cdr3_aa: CASRIQGDNSPLHF; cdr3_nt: TGTGCCAGCAGAATACAGGGGGATAATTCACCCCTCCACTTT
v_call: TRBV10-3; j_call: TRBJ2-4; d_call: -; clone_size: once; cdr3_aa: CATTSGPGVAKNIQYF; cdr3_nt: TGTGCCACCACCTCCGGGCCCGGGGTAGCCAAAAACATTCAGTACTTC
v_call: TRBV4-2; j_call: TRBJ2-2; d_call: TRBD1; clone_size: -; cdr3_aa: CASSQGDRNAGELFF; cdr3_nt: TGTGCCAGCAGCCAAGGGGACAGGAATGCCGGGGAGCTGTTTTTT
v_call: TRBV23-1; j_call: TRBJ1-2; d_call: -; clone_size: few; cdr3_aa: CASMSGGRAEYGYTF; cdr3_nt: TGCGCCAGCATGAGTGGGGGCAGGGCGGAATATGGCTACACCTTC
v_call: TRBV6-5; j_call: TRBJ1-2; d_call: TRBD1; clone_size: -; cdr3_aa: CASSSHGQDWNYGYTF; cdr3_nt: TGTGCCAGCAGTTCCCACGGACAGGACTGGAACTATGGCTACACCTTC
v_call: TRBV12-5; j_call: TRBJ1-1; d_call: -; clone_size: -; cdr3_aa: CASGLVGGTEAFF; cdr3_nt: TGTGCTAGTGGTTTGGTGGGGGGCACTGAAGCTTTCTTT
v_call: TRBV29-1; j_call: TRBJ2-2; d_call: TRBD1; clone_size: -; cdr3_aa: CSAAVGTAASTGELFF; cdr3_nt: TGCAGCGCCGCAGTTGGGACAGCCGCCTCCACCGGGGAGCTGTTTTTT
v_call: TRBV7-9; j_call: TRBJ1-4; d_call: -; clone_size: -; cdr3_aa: CASSYSQGPNEKLFF; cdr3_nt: TGTGCCAGCAGCTATTCACAGGGACCTAATGAAAAACTGTTTTTT
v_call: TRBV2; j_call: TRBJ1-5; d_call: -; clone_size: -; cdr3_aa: CASSDDRSWNQPQHF; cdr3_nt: TGTGCCAGCAGTGACGACAGGTCGTGGAATCAGCCCCAGCATTTT
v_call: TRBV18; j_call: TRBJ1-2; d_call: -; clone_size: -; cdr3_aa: CASSPLPGKHNYGYTF; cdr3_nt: TGTGCCAGCTCACCACTTCCAGGGAAGCATAACTATGGCTACACCTTC
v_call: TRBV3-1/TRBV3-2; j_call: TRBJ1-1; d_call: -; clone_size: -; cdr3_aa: CASSQDMNRGKGRPMNTEAFF; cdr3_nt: TGTGCCAGCAGCCAAGATATGAATAGAGGCAAGGGGCGGCCCATGAACACTGAAGCTTTCTTT
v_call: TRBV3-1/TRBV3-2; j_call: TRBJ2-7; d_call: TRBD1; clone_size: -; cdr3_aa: CASSPEGDRQYF; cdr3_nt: TGTGCCAGCAGCCCTGAGGGGGACAGGCAGTACTTC
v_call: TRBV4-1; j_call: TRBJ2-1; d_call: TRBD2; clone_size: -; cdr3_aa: CASSPGGAGEYGRVNEQFF; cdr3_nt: TGCGCCAGCAGCCCCGGAGGAGCGGGAGAATATGGACGGGTCAATGAGCAGTTCTTC
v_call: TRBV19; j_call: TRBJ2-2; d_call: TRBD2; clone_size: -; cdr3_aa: CASSIGSGRIGTGELFF; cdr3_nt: TGTGCCAGTAGTATTGGTAGCGGGAGAATTGGCACCGGGGAGCTGTTTTTT
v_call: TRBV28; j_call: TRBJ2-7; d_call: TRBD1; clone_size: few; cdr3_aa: CASSTTGDRGRYEQYF; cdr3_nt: TGTGCCAGCAGCACGACTGGGGACAGGGGGCGATACGAGCAGTACTTC
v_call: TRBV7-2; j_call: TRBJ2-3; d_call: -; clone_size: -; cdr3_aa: CASSPRRATFTDTQYF; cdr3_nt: TGTGCCAGCAGCCCCCGGAGGGCCACATTCACAGATACGCAGTATTTT
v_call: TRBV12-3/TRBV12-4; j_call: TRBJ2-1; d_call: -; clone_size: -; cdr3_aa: CASSPGTPNEQFF; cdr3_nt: TGTGCCAGCAGTCCCGGGACACCAAATGAGCAGTTCTTC
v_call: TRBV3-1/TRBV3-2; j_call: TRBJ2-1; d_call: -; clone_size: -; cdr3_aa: CASSQTRVNEQFF; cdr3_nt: TGTGCCAGCAGCCAAACTAGGGTCAATGAGCAGTTCTTC
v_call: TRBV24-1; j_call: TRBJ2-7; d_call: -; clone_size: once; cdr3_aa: CATSPLKLAYEQYF; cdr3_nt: TGTGCCACCAGTCCCTTAAAACTGGCCTACGAGCAGTACTTC
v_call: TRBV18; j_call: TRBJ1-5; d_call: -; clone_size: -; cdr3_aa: CASSPDSSRNQPQHF; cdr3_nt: TGTGCCAGCTCACCGGACAGCAGTCGGAATCAGCCCCAGCATTTT
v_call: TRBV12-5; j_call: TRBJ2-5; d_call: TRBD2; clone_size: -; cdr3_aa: CASGLGGLAAETQYF; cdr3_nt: TGTGCTAGTGGTTTGGGAGGACTAGCTGCAGAGACCCAGTACTTC
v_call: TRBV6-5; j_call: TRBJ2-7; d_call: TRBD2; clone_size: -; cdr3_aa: CASSYELAGMHEQYF; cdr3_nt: TGTGCCAGCAGTTACGAACTAGCGGGTATGCACGAGCAGTACTTC
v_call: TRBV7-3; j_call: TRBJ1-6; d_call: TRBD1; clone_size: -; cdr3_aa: CASSLSGTDSPLHF; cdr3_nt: TGTGCCAGCAGCTTAAGCGGGACAGATTCACCCCTCCACTTT
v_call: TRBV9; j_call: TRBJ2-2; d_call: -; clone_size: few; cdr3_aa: CASRGGSGELFF; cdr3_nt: TGTGCCAGCCGGGGAGGTTCAGGGGAGCTGTTTTTT
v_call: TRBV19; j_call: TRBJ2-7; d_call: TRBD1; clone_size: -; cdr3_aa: CASRDRTGDYEQYF; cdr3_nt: TGTGCCAGTAGGGACCGGACAGGGGACTACGAGCAGTACTTC
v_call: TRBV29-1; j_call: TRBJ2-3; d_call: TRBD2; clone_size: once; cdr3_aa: CSVEEAPSGGTDTQYF; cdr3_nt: TGCAGCGTTGAAGAGGCCCCTAGCGGAGGCACAGATACGCAGTATTTT
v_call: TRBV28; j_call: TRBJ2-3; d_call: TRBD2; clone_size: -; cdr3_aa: CATGTSGGGGDTQYF; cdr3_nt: TGTGCCACCGGGACTAGCGGGGGAGGTGGAGATACGCAGTATTTT
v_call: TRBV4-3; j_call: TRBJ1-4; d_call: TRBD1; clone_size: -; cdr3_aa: CASSQDSAYRGGNEKLFF; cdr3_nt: TGCGCCAGCAGCCAAGATTCGGCCTACAGGGGAGGAAATGAAAAACTGTTTTTT
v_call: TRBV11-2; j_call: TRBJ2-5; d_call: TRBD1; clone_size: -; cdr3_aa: CASSHSGTGWQETQYF; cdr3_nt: TGTGCCAGCAGCCACTCCGGGACAGGGTGGCAAGAGACCCAGTACTTC
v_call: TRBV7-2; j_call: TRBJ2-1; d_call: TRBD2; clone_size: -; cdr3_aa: CASSFRRGGNEQFF; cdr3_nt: TGTGCCAGCAGCTTCAGGCGGGGGGGGAATGAGCAGTTCTTC
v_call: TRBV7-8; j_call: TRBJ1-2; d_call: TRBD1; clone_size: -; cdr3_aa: CASSLAVGTGGVGYTF; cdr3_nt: TGTGCCAGCAGCTTAGCCGTCGGGACAGGGGGCGTCGGCTACACCTTC
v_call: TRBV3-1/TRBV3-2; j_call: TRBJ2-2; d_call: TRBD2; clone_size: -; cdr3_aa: CASSQARRGGGPTGELFF; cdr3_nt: TGTGCCAGCAGCCAAGCCAGGCGCGGGGGGGGCCCCACCGGGGAGCTGTTTTTT
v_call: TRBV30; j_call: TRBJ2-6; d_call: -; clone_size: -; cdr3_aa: CAWRLTWSGANVLTF; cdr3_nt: TGTGCCTGGCGTCTTACATGGTCTGGGGCCAACGTCCTGACTTTC
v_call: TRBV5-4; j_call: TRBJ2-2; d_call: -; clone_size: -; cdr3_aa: CASSLDLLAAGELFF; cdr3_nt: TGTGCCAGCAGCTTGGATTTGCTAGCAGCCGGGGAGCTGTTTTTT
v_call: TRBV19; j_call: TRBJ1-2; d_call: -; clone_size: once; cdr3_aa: CATRQTGNYGYTF; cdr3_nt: TGTGCCACCCGCCAAACAGGAAACTATGGCTACACCTTC
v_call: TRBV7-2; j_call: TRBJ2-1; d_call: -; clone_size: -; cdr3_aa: CASSSQGYNEQFF; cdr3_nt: TGTGCCAGCAGCTCCCAGGGGTACAATGAGCAGTTCTTC